Presented here are 17 T cell receptor beta chains from one specimen sequenced in a study of control samples from healthy donors and cancer patients. Generated by immunoSEQ multiplex PCR, the TCRdb table keeps only in-frame clones and is missing some. The data hold 95,000 to 150,000 clones, with about 90% observed a single time. The sequenced material came from blood. These receptors originate from a man aged 18 to 30 in good health.

The rearrangement links TRBV10-1 to TRBJ1-5; D might be TRBD1 (6 bases). CDR1 is WNHNN and CDR2 is SYGVQD in the germline V gene (reference sequence). Trimming took off 3 bases at V and 10 bases at J, with 13 bases between the two ends. CDR3 length: 13 residues. The CDR3: CASSENRDGPQHF. CDR3 DNA: TGCGCCAGCAGTGAAAACAGGGATGGACCCCAGCATTTT.

The chain couples TRBV7-2 to TRBJ2-3; unclear D gene. Per germline, CDR1 SGHTA and CDR2 FQGNSA. The V end lost 3 bases, the J end lost 2 bases, and 3 bases lay between the germline ends. This CDR3 contains 12 residues. The DNA of the CDR3 is TGTGCCAGCAGCTTCTTCACAGATACGCAGTATTTT. This encodes CASSFFTDTQYF.

The chain has TRBV6-1 and TRBJ2-5, with no clear D. Germline V lookup: CDR1 MNHNS, CDR2 SASEGT. The CDR3 extends over 12 amino acids. V lost 2 bases and J 3 bases, leaving 4 bases between the germline ends. Here the CDR3 DNA reads TGTGCCAGCAGTGAAAGTGAAGAGACCCAGTACTTC. Its protein product is CASSESEETQYF.

The chain uses TRBV4-1 and TRBJ2-5; weak D call: TRBD2 (5 bases). The CDR3 is made up of 15 amino acids. Deletions cut 0 bases from V and 5 bases from J, with 13 bases between. Germline V gives CDR1 MGHRA, CDR2 YSYEKL. The CDR3: CASSQEGLPAETQYF. CDR3 bases: TGCGCCAGCAGCCAAGAAGGACTGCCCGCGGAGACCCAGTACTTC.

A word on this clone: Other DNA sequences within the sample encode an identical CDR3. The V and J genes are TRBV29-1 and TRBJ2-7; 7 bases are shared with TRBD1. The CDR3 sequence is 13 residues long. In germline, CDR1 is SQVTM, CDR2 ANQGSEA. V was pared by 7 bases and J by 4 bases, with 10 bases of the junction left unmatched. For the CDR3, the DNA is TGCAGCGCCGGGACAGCCAACACGTACGAGCAGTACTTC. Protein: CSAGTANTYEQYF.

The genes are TRBV4-2 and TRBJ2-1; TRBD2 aligns across 11 bases. V shed 0 bases and J 4 bases; nucleotides not matched to a gene: 2. Germline CDR1 reads LGHNA; CDR2 reads YNFKEQ. The CDR3 has 16 residues. In nucleotides, the CDR3 is TGTGCCAGCAGCCAAGAAGGGACTAGCGGATACAATGAGCAGTTCTTC. The encoded protein is CASSQEGTSGYNEQFF.

CDR3 coding DNA: TGTGCCAGCAGCCAGGACAGGGTGCCCTTTTCCTACGAGCAGTACTTC. This gives the protein CASSQDRVPFSYEQYF. V gene TRBV14 combines with J gene TRBJ2-7; 8 nucleotides match TRBD1. The length of the CDR3 is 16 residues. The trim removed 3 bases at V and 1 base at J, leaving 8 bases unmatched. Per the germline V gene, CDR1 is SGHDN and CDR2 is FVKESK.

This chain uses TRBV10-3 with TRBJ2-5; D is perhaps TRBD1 (6 bases). CDR3 length: 13 residues. Germline V gene lookup returns CDR1 ENHRY and CDR2 SYGVKD. V gave up 4 bases and J gave up 2 bases, with 8 bases separating them. CDR3 in amino acids: CAISVRGQETQYF. The CDR3 DNA is TGTGCCATCAGTGTCAGGGGTCAAGAGACCCAGTACTTC.

The sample holds a few counts of this clone. V is TRBV5-5 and J is TRBJ2-7; maybe TRBD1 (7 bases). Per germline, CDR1 SGHKS and CDR2 YYEKEE (reference sequence). This CDR3 region has 16 residues. V shed 4 bases and J shed 3 bases, with 20 bases lying between them. The DNA for the CDR3 is TGTGCCAGCAGCCTGGGCTCAGGGGGGCTCGGCTACGAGCAGTACTTC. Its protein product is CASSLGSGGLGYEQYF.

J is TRBJ2-7 and V is TRBV28; perhaps TRBD1 as D (6 bases). The germline V gene encodes CDR1 MDHEN and CDR2 SYDVKM. Trimming removed 3 bases from V and 3 bases from J, with 15 bases in between. The CDR3 sequence is 15 residues long. CDR3: CASSFLGTRVYEQYF. CDR3 DNA: TGTGCCAGCAGTTTCTTAGGGACAAGAGTCTACGAGCAGTACTTC.

The chain carries TRBV7-2 and TRBJ1-2; the D gene is possibly TRBD1 (6 bases). Germline lookup yields CDR1 SGHTA and CDR2 FQGNSA. This CDR3 region has 14 residues. Trimming cost V 2 bases and J 4 bases, with 11 bases left between them. CDR3 amino acids: CASSLRQGSYGYTF. Here the CDR3 DNA reads TGTGCCAGCAGCTTAAGGCAGGGGAGCTATGGCTACACCTTC.

V usage is TRBV7-9 and J usage is TRBJ2-7; either TRBD1 or TRBD2 may fit D (5 bases each). In germline, CDR1 is SEHNR, CDR2 FQNEAQ (reference sequence). V shed 8 bases and J shed 7 bases, with 18 bases lying between them. The CDR3 extends over 13 amino acids. CDR3 loop: CASATGTATEQYF. The CDR3 DNA reads TGTGCCAGCGCTACCGGGACGGCCACTGAGCAGTACTTC.

This rearrangement joins TRBV6-5 to TRBJ2-2; D is possibly TRBD1 (5 bases). The CDR3 consists of 14 residues. Germline V gene sequence: CDR1 MNHEY, CDR2 SVGAGI. With 6 bases removed from V and 3 bases from J, the gap between germline ends came to 11 bases. In DNA form, the CDR3 reads TGTGCCAGCAGGCCGATGACAGACACCGGGGAGCTGTTTTTT. Protein: CASRPMTDTGELFF.

Details on this clone: At one boundary the junction diverges from the germline segment, which might be a read error. This sequence joins TRBV7-2 and TRBJ1-2; unclear D gene. Germline CDR1 is SGHTA and CDR2 is FQGNSA. CDR3 length equals 12 residues. In nucleotides, the CDR3 is TGTGCCAGCAGCTACCGAAAGGAGGGAACGATCTTC. The encoded protein is CASSYRKEGTIF.

The chain links TRBV7-3 to TRBJ2-1, with TRBD2 matching over 15 bases. Germline-derived CDR1 and CDR2 are SGHTA and FQGTGA. The CDR3 sequence is 19 residues long. The trim removed 3 bases at V and 0 bases at J, leaving 6 bases unmatched. The CDR3 sequence is CASSFLGTSGRTSYNEQFF. CDR3 sequence (DNA): TGTGCCAGCAGCTTCTTAGGGACTAGCGGGAGGACCTCCTACAATGAGCAGTTCTTC.

V usage is TRBV5-1 and J usage is TRBJ1-4; 9 bases align to TRBD1. Losses at the gene ends were 4 bases for V and 4 bases for J; bases not matched to a gene: 8. The CDR3 runs 16 residues. In germline, CDR1 is SGHRS, CDR2 YFSETQ. DNA for the CDR3: TGCGCCAGCAGCCTCCGCGGACAGGGGAGTAATGAAAAACTGTTTTTT. It codes for CASSLRGQGSNEKLFF.

The V call is TRBV9, the J call TRBJ2-5, with 11 bases that match TRBD2. Germline trimming cut 4 bases from V and 7 bases from J; bases unmatched to any gene: 12. The CDR3 runs 16 residues. Germline values: CDR1 SGDLS, CDR2 YYNGEE. Here the CDR3 DNA reads TGTGCCAGCAGCCCCCGGGGACTAGCGGAGCGGGGGACCCAGTACTTC. Translated, it gives CASSPRGLAERGTQYF.